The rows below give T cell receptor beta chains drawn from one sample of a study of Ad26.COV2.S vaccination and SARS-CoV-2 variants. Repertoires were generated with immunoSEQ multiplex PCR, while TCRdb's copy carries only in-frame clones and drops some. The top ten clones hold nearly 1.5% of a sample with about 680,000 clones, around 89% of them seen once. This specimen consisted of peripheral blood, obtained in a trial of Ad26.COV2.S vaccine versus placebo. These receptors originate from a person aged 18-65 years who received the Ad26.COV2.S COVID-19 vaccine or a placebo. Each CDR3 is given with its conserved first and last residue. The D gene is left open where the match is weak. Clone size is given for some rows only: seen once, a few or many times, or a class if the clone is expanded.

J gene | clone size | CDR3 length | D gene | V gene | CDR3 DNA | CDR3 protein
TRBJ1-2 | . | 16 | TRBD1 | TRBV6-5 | TGTGCCAGCAGTTACTCGATTAGGACAGGCAACTATGGCTACACCTTC | CASSYSIRTGNYGYTF
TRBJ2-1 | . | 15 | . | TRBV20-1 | TGCAGTGCTAGTGTCGTCCTAGCCTCCTACAATGAGCAGTTCTTC | CSASVVLASYNEQFF
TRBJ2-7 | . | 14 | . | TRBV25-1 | TGTGCCAGCAGTAACAGGGCTTTAGACTACGAGCAGTACTTC | CASSNRALDYEQYF
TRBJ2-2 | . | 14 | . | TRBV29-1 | TGCAGCGCTGCAGGTGGGGGTAATGGCGGGGAGCTGTTTTTT | CSAAGGGNGGELFF
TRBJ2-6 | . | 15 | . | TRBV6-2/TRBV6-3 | TGTGCCAGCAGTGATAGGCCCTCTGGGGCCAACGTCCTGACTTTC | CASSDRPSGANVLTF
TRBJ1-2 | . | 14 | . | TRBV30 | TGTGCCTGGAGCCTAGAGACCCGAGAGGAAGGCTACACCTTC | CAWSLETREEGYTF
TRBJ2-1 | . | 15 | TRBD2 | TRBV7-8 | TGTGCCAGCAGCTCTGGGGTAGCGGGACGCAATGAGCAGTTCTTC | CASSSGVAGRNEQFF
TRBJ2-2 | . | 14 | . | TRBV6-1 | TGTGCCAGCAGTGAAGATCTAAGTAGCGGGGAGCTGTTTTTT | CASSEDLSSGELFF
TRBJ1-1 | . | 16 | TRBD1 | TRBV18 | TGTGCCAGCTCACCGGGGACAGGGGCCCCGAACACTGAAGCTTTCTTT | CASSPGTGAPNTEAFF
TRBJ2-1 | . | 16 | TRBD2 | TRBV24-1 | TGTGCCACCAGTGATTCTGGGACTAGCGGTCACAATGAGCAGTTCTTC | CATSDSGTSGHNEQFF
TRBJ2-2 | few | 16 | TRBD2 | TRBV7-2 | TGTGCCAGCAGCCAGGGACTAGCGGGAGTATCCGGGGAGCTGTTTTTT | CASSQGLAGVSGELFF
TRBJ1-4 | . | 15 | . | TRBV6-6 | TGTGCCAGCAGCCCTGGGACACCAACTAATGAAAAACTGTTTTTT | CASSPGTPTNEKLFF
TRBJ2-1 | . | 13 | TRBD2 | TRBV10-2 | TGCGCCAGCAGTGAACTACTAGCGGGAGTGCAGTTCTTC | CASSELLAGVQFF
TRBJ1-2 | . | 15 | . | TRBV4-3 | TGCGCCAGCAGCCAAGTGGGTGGGGGAATCGGCGGCTACACCTTC | CASSQVGGGIGGYTF
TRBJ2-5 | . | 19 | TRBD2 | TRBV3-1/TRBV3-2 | TGTGCCAGCAGCCAAGAACCGTTTAGCGGGATGGGGGCAAAAGAGACCCAGTACTTC | CASSQEPFSGMGAKETQYF
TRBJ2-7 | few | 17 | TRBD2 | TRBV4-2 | TGTGCCAGCAGCCAAGGGGTAATAGCGGGGCTAACCTACGAGCAGTACTTC | CASSQGVIAGLTYEQYF
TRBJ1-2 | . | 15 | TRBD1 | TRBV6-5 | TGTGCCAGCAGTTACTCGGGACAGATGAACTATGGCTACACCTTC | CASSYSGQMNYGYTF
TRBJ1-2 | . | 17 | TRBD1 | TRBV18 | TGTGCCAGCTCCCATGGGACAGTCGGAGGAGCTAACTATGGCTACACCTTC | CASSHGTVGGANYGYTF
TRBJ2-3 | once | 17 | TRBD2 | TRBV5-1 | TGCGCCAGCAGCTTTCCAAAGGAACTAGCGGGGATAGATACGCAGTATTTT | CASSFPKELAGIDTQYF
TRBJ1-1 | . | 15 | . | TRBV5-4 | TGTGCCAGCAGCTGGGGGTCCGGGGTAGGGACTGAAGCTTTCTTT | CASSWGSGVGTEAFF
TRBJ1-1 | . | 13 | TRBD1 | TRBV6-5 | TGTGCCAGCAGTCGACAGGGGACCACTGAAGCTTTCTTT | CASSRQGTTEAFF
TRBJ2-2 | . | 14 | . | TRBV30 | TGTGCCTGGAGTGTAAGGGAGGCCCACCGGGAGCTGTTTTTT | CAWSVREAHRELFF
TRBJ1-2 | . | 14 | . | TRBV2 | TGTGCCAGCAGTGAGCGGACAGCTAACTATGGCTACACCTTC | CASSERTANYGYTF
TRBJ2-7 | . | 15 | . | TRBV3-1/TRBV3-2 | TGTGCCAGCAGCCAAGAGCGGGACAGAATTTCTGAGCAGTACTTC | CASSQERDRISEQYF
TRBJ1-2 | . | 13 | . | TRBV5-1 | TGCGCCAGCACGACCGGGGGAACGGATGGCTACACCTTC | CASTTGGTDGYTF
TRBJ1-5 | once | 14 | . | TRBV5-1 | TGCGCCAGCAGCTTGGGGCAGGGAAGTCAGCCCCAGCATTTT | CASSLGQGSQPQHF
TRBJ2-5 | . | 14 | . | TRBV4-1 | TGCGCCAGCAGCCAAGATCCGGCACAAGAGACCCAGTACTTC | CASSQDPAQETQYF
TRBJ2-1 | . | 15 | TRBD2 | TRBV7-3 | TGTGCCAGCAGCTTAACGGGACTAGTCGGCAATGAGCAGTTCTTC | CASSLTGLVGNEQFF
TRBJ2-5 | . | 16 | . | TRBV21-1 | TGTGCCAGCAGCAAAGAATCAGACAGGGGGCAAGAGACCCAGTACTTC | CASSKESDRGQETQYF
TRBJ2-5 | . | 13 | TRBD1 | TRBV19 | TGTGCCAGTAGTACATGGACAGGAGAGACCCAGTACTTC | CASSTWTGETQYF
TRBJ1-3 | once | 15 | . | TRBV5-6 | TGTGCCAGCAGCTTGGCCCCAGGGCTTGGAAACACCATATATTTT | CASSLAPGLGNTIYF
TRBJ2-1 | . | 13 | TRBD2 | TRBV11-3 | TGTGCCAGCAGCCGCGGGGGGGACAATGAGCAGTTCTTC | CASSRGGDNEQFF
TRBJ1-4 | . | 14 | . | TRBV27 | TGTGCCAGCACCCAACTCCCCGCTTACGGAAAACTGTTTTTT | CASTQLPAYGKLFF
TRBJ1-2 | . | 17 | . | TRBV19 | TGTGCCAGTAGTACCGAAGCTGCACCAGGTCCTAACTATGGCTACACCTTC | CASSTEAAPGPNYGYTF
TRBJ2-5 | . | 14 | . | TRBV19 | TGTGCCAGTAGTATCGGTGGGGAACAAGAGACCCAGTACTTC | CASSIGGEQETQYF
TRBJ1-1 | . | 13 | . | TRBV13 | TGTGCCAGCAGCTTACAGGGTAACACTGAAGCTTTCTTT | CASSLQGNTEAFF
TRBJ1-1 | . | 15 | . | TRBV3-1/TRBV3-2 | TGTGCCAGCAGCCAAGATTCCTCCCTGGGCACTGAAGCTTTCTTT | CASSQDSSLGTEAFF
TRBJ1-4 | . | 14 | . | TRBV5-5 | TGTGCCAGCAGCTTTGGACAGATTAATGAAAAACTGTTTTTT | CASSFGQINEKLFF
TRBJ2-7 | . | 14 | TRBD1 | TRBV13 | TGTGCCAGCAGCTTAGGGGACAGGGGCTACGAGCAGTACTTC | CASSLGDRGYEQYF
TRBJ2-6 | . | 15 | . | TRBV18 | TGTGCCAGCTCACGAGGAGGAGCTGGGGCCAACGTCCTGACTTTC | CASSRGGAGANVLTF
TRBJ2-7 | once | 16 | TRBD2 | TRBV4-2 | TGTGCCAGCAGCCAAGACGGGACTAGCGGGGGCTACGAGCAGTACTTC | CASSQDGTSGGYEQYF
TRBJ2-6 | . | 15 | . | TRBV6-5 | TGTGCCAGCAGTAACCGGGGAGCTGGGGCCAACGTCCTGACTTTC | CASSNRGAGANVLTF
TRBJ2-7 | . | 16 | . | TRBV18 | TGTGCCAGCTCACCTCAGACGATAGGGGCCAACTACGAGCAGTACTTC | CASSPQTIGANYEQYF
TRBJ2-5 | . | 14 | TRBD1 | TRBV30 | TGTGCCTGGAGTAGACAGGGGGGGCCAGAGACCCAGTACTTC | CAWSRQGGPETQYF
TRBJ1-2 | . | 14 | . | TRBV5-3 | TGTGCCAGAAGCCCGGACAGCCTTAACTATGGCTACACCTTC | CARSPDSLNYGYTF
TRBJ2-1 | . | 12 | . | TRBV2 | TGTGCCAGCAGTAGTAGGCGCAATGAGCAGTTCTTC | CASSSRRNEQFF
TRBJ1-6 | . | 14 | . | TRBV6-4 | TGTGCCAGCAGGTCTGACTCCTATAATTCACCCCTCCACTTT | CASRSDSYNSPLHF
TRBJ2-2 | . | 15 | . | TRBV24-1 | TGTGCCACCAGTGGGCAGAGGGGGAACACCGGGGAGCTGTTTTTT | CATSGQRGNTGELFF
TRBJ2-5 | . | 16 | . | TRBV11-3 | TGTGCCAGCAGCTCCGGGCTGGGGGAAGGCCAAGAGACCCAGTACTTC | CASSSGLGEGQETQYF
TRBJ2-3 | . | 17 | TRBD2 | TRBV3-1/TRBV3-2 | TGTGCCAGCAGCCAAGTCTCGGGACTAGCGGTCACAGATACGCAGTATTTT | CASSQVSGLAVTDTQYF
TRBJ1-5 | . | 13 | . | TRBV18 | TGTGCCAGCTCACCGCGAGAGTTGGAGCCCCAGCATTTT | CASSPRELEPQHF
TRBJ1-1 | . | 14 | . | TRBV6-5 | TGTGCCAGCACAAATTTCCCGGCTAAGGGTGAAGCTTTCTTT | CASTNFPAKGEAFF
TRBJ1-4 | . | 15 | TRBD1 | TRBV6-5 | TGTGCCAGCAAGATTCAGGGGGCAACTAATGAAAAACTGTTTTTT | CASKIQGATNEKLFF
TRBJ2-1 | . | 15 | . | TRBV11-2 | TGTGCCAGCACCATCAATAGCGGTGAAGGGGATGAGCAGTTCTTC | CASTINSGEGDEQFF